A selection of T cell receptor beta chains follows, all from one sample in a study of T cell changes during pregnancy in multiple sclerosis. Using immunoSEQ multiplex PCR, the repertoire was profiled, and TCRdb retains in-frame clones only, with some absent. The sample comprises roughly 97,000 clones, less than 95% of which are singletons, and roughly 0.77% rests with the top ten. Sequenced here: peripheral blood, sampled in the second trimester of pregnancy. These receptor sequences come from a female donor in good health, enrolled as a control in a pregnancy study. The CDR3 runs from the conserved cysteine through the conserved F or W. D genes are given only for firm matches. Clone size is not always given. Where it is, it says once, few, many or a class for expanded clones.

J	size	D	V	DNA	CDR3
TRBJ2-7	-	TRBD2	TRBV4-3	TGCGCCAGCAGCCATCTTGGCGGGAGCTACGAGCAGTACTTC	CASSHLGGSYEQYF
TRBJ1-1	-	-	TRBV15	TGTGCCACCCAGGTGAACACTGAAGCTTTCTTT	CATQVNTEAFF
TRBJ2-7	-	-	TRBV25-1	TGTGCCAGCAGGGCCCCCGGGACACCTTACGAGCAGTACTTC	CASRAPGTPYEQYF
TRBJ1-1	-	-	TRBV9	TGTGCCAGCAGCGGTGGGGAGGGACAGAACACTGAAGCTTTCTTT	CASSGGEGQNTEAFF
TRBJ1-4	once	-	TRBV15	TGTGCCACCAGCAGAGACAGGTCAGCAACTAATGAAAAACTGTTTTTT	CATSRDRSATNEKLFF
TRBJ2-1	-	TRBD2	TRBV10-2	TGCGCCAGCAGGAGAGGGACTAGCGGGAAGTCGTTCTTC	CASRRGTSGKSFF
TRBJ2-7	-	-	TRBV6-5	TGTGCCAGCAGTTACGAACCTCAGACAGAGCAGTACTTC	CASSYEPQTEQYF
TRBJ2-7	-	-	TRBV19	TGTGCCAGTAGTATGTCTAGCGCGGGCTCCTACGAGCAGTACTTC	CASSMSSAGSYEQYF
TRBJ1-1	-	-	TRBV18	TGTGCCAGCTCACCACAGTGGACAGCGAGTTCCGAAGCTTTCTTT	CASSPQWTASSEAFF
TRBJ2-1	-	TRBD2	TRBV6-4	TGTGCCAGCAGTGCCCTAGCGGGGGGGCCTTACAATGAGCAGTTCTTC	CASSALAGGPYNEQFF
TRBJ1-1	-	-	TRBV18	TGTGCCAGCTCACCCGTCTTGAGGCCGGGTTCGAACACTGAAGCTTTCTTT	CASSPVLRPGSNTEAFF
TRBJ2-7	-	-	TRBV6-5	TGTGCCAGCCTCAAGGGGGACGAGCAGTACTTC	CASLKGDEQYF
TRBJ1-5	few	-	TRBV6-6	TGTGCCAGCAGTTACTCATCGGGGAGCAATCAGCCCCAGCATTTT	CASSYSSGSNQPQHF
TRBJ2-1	-	TRBD1	TRBV5-4	TGTGCCAGCAGCTCTCCGGGACAGGCGTACAATGAGCAGTTCTTC	CASSSPGQAYNEQFF
TRBJ1-1	-	-	TRBV19	TGTGCCAGTAGTACGATACAGGGTGGCACTGAAGCTTTCTTT	CASSTIQGGTEAFF
TRBJ2-3	-	TRBD2	TRBV5-1	TGCGCCAGCAGCTTCGGTAGCGGGGGTGGAAGTGGTACGCAGTATTTT	CASSFGSGGGSGTQYF
TRBJ1-6	-	TRBD1	TRBV6-5	TGTGCCAGCAGTTACTCTACAGGGGCAAGCCTCCACTTT	CASSYSTGASLHF
TRBJ1-2	once	TRBD1	TRBV18	TGTGCCAGCTCACCACAGACGACAGGGGTCTATGGCTACACCTTC	CASSPQTTGVYGYTF
TRBJ1-1	-	TRBD1	TRBV4-3	TGCGCCAGCAGCCAAGATGTTGGGACAGTCATGAACACTGAAGCTTTCTTT	CASSQDVGTVMNTEAFF
TRBJ2-3	-	TRBD2	TRBV25-1	TGTGCCAGCAGCCCGTGGGCTAGCGGGGGGGGATTAGATACGCAGTATTTT	CASSPWASGGGLDTQYF
TRBJ1-2	-	TRBD1	TRBV7-9	TGTGCCAGCAGCTTAGGTGGACAGGGAGGTCGAGGCTACACCTTC	CASSLGGQGGRGYTF
TRBJ1-1	-	TRBD1	TRBV7-2	TGTGCCAGCAGCTCCCGGACAGGGGGATCGAACACTGAAGCTTTCTTT	CASSSRTGGSNTEAFF
TRBJ2-3	-	-	TRBV28	TGTGCCAGCAGTCTACGTCGCACAGATACGCAGTATTTT	CASSLRRTDTQYF
TRBJ2-3	-	TRBD2	TRBV5-4	TGTGCCAGCAGCTTGGGTGGACTAGGAACAGATACGCAGTATTTT	CASSLGGLGTDTQYF
TRBJ2-6	-	-	TRBV13	TGTGCCAGCAGCCTAGGGACTTCCTCTGGGGCCAACGTCCTGACTTTC	CASSLGTSSGANVLTF
TRBJ1-5	-	-	TRBV30	TGTGCCTGGAACATGCGGGGGTTGGATCAGCCCCAGCATTTT	CAWNMRGLDQPQHF
TRBJ1-1	-	-	TRBV5-4	TGTGCCAGCAGCTTGCCAAGAGGGAACACTGAAGCTTTCTTT	CASSLPRGNTEAFF
TRBJ1-1	-	-	TRBV5-1	TGCGCCAGCAGCCCCCTACAGGGAAGCTCTGAAGCTTTCTTT	CASSPLQGSSEAFF
TRBJ2-5	-	TRBD1	TRBV6-5	TGTGCCAGCAAGCGGACAGGGAAGGAGACCCAGTACTTC	CASKRTGKETQYF
TRBJ1-1	-	TRBD1	TRBV18	TGTGCCAGCTCACTCCGGGACAGGGACGCTGAAGCTTTCTTT	CASSLRDRDAEAFF
TRBJ1-1	-	-	TRBV5-6	TGTGCCAGCAGCCGGGGGGTCGCCGAAAAAACTGAAGCTTTCTTT	CASSRGVAEKTEAFF
TRBJ2-5	-	-	TRBV6-5	TGTGCCAGCAAGCCTACCCACGGGCAAGAGACCCAGTACTTC	CASKPTHGQETQYF
TRBJ1-5	-	TRBD1	TRBV6-5	TGTGCCAGCAGCCGGACAGGGGCGGGCCAGCCCCAGCATTTT	CASSRTGAGQPQHF
TRBJ2-7	-	TRBD2	TRBV5-1	TGCGCCAGCACCTGGACTAGCGGGAGGTCCTACGAGCAGTACTTC	CASTWTSGRSYEQYF
TRBJ1-1	-	-	TRBV19	TGTGCCAGTACCCGTGGGGGGTTTATAAGTTTGAGCACTGAAGCTTTCTTT	CASTRGGFISLSTEAFF
TRBJ2-1	once	TRBD1	TRBV6-5	TGTGCCACCAGGACAGGGGCCTACAATGAGCAGTTCTTC	CATRTGAYNEQFF
TRBJ1-2	-	-	TRBV5-8	TGTGCCAGCAGCTTGGGTCAGGCGAGTGGCTACACCTTC	CASSLGQASGYTF
TRBJ1-2	-	-	TRBV5-1	TGCGCCAGCAGCTTCGGAGGCAACTATGGCTACACCTTC	CASSFGGNYGYTF
TRBJ1-5	-	-	TRBV7-9	TGTGCCAGCAGCCAATTTCGGGATCAGCCCCAGCATTTT	CASSQFRDQPQHF
TRBJ2-3	-	TRBD2	TRBV19	TGTGCCAGTAGTATGGGTAGCGGGGGGGCGGTGGCAGATACGCAGTATTTT	CASSMGSGGAVADTQYF
TRBJ1-4	-	-	TRBV27	TGTGCCAGCAGTTTATTTGGGTCGGGACTTGGACTTTCCTTTGAAAAACTGTTTTTT	CASSLFGSGLGLSFEKLFF
TRBJ2-7	-	TRBD2	TRBV7-9	TGTGCCAGCAGCTTAGTCGGGAGGGCCGGAGAGCAGTACTTC	CASSLVGRAGEQYF
TRBJ1-5	-	-	TRBV7-2	TGTGCCAGCAGCTTAGAGTCGAGTACCAATCAGCCCCAGCATTTT	CASSLESSTNQPQHF
TRBJ2-7	once	TRBD2	TRBV28	TGTGCCAGCAGTTTATTTAGCGGGAGGCCCGTCGAGCAGTACTTC	CASSLFSGRPVEQYF
TRBJ2-1	-	-	TRBV7-9	TGTGCCAGCAGATCCTCCAGGAGCGGCTTCTCCTACAATGAGCAGTTCTTC	CASRSSRSGFSYNEQFF
TRBJ2-2	-	-	TRBV2	TGTGCCAGCAGGGGATGGGGGCCCGGGGAGCTGTTTTTT	CASRGWGPGELFF
TRBJ1-1	-	TRBD1	TRBV5-1	TGCGCCAGCAGCAGGGACAGAATCGATGCTTTCTTT	CASSRDRIDAFF
TRBJ1-4	few	-	TRBV4-2	TGTGCCAGCGGGGAGCGCGGGGGGGCTAATGAAAAACTGTTTTTT	CASGERGGANEKLFF
TRBJ2-7	-	-	TRBV18	TGTGCCAGCTCACCACCACAGTCCCTCTACGAGCAGTACTTC	CASSPPQSLYEQYF
TRBJ1-2	-	-	TRBV7-6	TGTGCCAGCAGAGGGGCGGGGTATGGCTACACCTTC	CASRGAGYGYTF
TRBJ2-7	once	-	TRBV4-3	TGCGCCAGCAGCCAAGACCCGTTTCGGGGGGCGGTTTCGGACGAGCAGTACTTC	CASSQDPFRGAVSDEQYF
TRBJ2-5	-	TRBD1	TRBV7-9	TGTGCCAGCGTAGGACAGGGCGGGAAGACCCAGTACTTC	CASVGQGGKTQYF
TRBJ2-7	-	TRBD1	TRBV6-6	TGTGCCAGCAGTCCCACGACAGGGAGAGGCTACGAGCAGTACTTC	CASSPTTGRGYEQYF
TRBJ1-4	once	-	TRBV18	TGTGCCAGCTCACCACCGCGCGGAGGCGATGAAAAACTGTTTTTT	CASSPPRGGDEKLFF
TRBJ1-2	-	-	TRBV11-2	TGTGCCAGCAGCCCCTCATCTAGGCTTTATGGCTACACCTTC	CASSPSSRLYGYTF
TRBJ2-2	-	TRBD1	TRBV27	TGTGCCAGCAGTTTAAGCCCAAAGACAGGGACCGGGGAGCTGTTTTTT	CASSLSPKTGTGELFF
TRBJ2-3	-	-	TRBV6-1	TGTGCCAGCAGTGCTGGCCGGGGAGGCGGAGATACGCAGTATTTT	CASSAGRGGGDTQYF
TRBJ1-1	-	-	TRBV7-2	TGTGCCAGCAGCTGGGGCCTGATGAACACTGAAGCTTTCTTT	CASSWGLMNTEAFF